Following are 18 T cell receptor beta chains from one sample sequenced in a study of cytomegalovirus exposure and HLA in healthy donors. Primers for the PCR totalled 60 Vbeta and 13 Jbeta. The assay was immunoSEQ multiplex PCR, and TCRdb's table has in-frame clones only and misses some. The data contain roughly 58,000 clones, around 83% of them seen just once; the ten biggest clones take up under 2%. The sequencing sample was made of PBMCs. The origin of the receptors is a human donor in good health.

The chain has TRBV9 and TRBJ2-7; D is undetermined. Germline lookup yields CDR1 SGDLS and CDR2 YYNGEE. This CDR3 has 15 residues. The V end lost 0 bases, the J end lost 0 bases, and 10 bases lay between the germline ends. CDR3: CASSVGTDSSYEQYF. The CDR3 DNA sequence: TGTGCCAGCAGCGTAGGAACAGATAGCTCCTACGAGCAGTACTTC. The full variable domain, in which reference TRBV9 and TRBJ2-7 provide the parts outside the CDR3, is DSGVTQTPKHLITATGQRVTLRCSPRSGDLSVYWYQQSLDQGLQFLIQYYNGEERAKGNILERFSAQQFPDLHSELNLSSLELGDSALYFCASSVGTDSSYEQYFGPGTRLTVT.

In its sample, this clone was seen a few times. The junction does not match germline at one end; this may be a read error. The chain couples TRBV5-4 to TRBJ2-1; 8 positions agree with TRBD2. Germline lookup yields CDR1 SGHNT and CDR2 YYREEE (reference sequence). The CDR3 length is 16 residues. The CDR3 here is CASSQEGSGSYNEQFF. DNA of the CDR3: TGCGCCAGCAGCCAAGAGGGGAGCGGGAGTTACAATGAGCAGTTCTTC.

The CDR3 reads CASSEGGLTGNPYNEQFF. The CDR3, as DNA: TGTGCCAGCAGTGAGGGAGGGCTAACAGGGAACCCCTACAATGAGCAGTTCTTC. This chain links TRBV25-1 with TRBJ2-1, with D maybe TRBD2 (7 bases). From germline, CDR1 is MGHDK and CDR2 SYGVNS. V was trimmed by 3 bases and J by 2 bases, leaving 20 bases between them. The length of the CDR3 is 18 residues. The whole variable domain, remainder taken from reference TRBV25-1 and TRBJ2-1, is EADIYQTPRYLVIGTGKKITLECSQTMGHDKMYWYQQDPGMELHLIHYSYGVNSTEKGDLSSESTVSRIRTEHFPLTLESARPSHTSQYLCASSEGGLTGNPYNEQFFGPGTRLTVL.

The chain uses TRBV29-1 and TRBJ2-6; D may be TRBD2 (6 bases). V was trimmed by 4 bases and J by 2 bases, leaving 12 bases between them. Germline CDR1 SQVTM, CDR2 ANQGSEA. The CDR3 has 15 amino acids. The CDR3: CSVGQGLAGANVLTF. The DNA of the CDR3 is TGCAGCGTTGGTCAGGGACTCGCTGGGGCCAACGTCCTGACTTTC.

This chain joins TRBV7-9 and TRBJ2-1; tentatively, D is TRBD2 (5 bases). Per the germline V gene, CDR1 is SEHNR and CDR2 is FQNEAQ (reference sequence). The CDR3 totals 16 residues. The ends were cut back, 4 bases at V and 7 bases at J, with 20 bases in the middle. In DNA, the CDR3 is TGTGCCAGCAGCTCCTTCGGCCGGGAAAGAAGAAATGAGCAGTTCTTC. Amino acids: CASSSFGRERRNEQFF.

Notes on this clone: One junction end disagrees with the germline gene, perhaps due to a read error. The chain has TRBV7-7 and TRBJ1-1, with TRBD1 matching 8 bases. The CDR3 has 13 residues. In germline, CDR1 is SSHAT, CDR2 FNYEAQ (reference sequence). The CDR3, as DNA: TGTGCTAGCAGCCAGGGGGCTGGCACTGAAGCTTTCTTT. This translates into CASSQGAGTEAFF.

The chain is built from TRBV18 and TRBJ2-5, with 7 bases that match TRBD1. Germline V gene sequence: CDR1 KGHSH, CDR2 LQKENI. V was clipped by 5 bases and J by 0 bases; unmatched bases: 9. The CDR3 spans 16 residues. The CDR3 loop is CASSLTTGTYQETQYF. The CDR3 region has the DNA TGTGCCAGCTCATTAACGACAGGGACGTACCAAGAGACCCAGTACTTC.

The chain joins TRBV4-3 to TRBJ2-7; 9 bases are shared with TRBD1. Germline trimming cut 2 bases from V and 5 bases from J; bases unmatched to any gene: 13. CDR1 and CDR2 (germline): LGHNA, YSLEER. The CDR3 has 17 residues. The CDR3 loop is CASSQTPPGQGVNEQYF. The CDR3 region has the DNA TGCGCCAGCAGCCAAACCCCCCCGGGACAGGGAGTCAACGAGCAGTACTTC.

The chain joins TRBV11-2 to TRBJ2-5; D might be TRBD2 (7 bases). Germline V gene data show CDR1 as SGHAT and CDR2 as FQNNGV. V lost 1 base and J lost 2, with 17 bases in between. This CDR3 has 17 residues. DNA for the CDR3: TGTGCCAGCAGCTTAGGGGGGGCCGGGGGGCCTCAAGAGACCCAGTACTTC. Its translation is CASSLGGAGGPQETQYF. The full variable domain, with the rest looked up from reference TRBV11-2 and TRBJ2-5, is EAGVAQSPRYKIIEKRQSVAFWCNPISGHATLYWYQQILGQGPKLLIQFQNNGVVDDSQLPKDRFSAERLKGVDSTLKIQPAKLEDSAVYLCASSLGGAGGPQETQYFGPGTRLLVL.

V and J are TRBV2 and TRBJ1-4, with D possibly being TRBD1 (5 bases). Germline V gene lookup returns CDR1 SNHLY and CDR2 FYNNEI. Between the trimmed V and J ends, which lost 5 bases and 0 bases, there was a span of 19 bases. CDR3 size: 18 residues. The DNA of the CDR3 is TGTGCCAGCAGTACCAATAGCCAACAGGCAGCAACTAATGAAAAACTGTTTTTT. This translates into CASSTNSQQAATNEKLFF.

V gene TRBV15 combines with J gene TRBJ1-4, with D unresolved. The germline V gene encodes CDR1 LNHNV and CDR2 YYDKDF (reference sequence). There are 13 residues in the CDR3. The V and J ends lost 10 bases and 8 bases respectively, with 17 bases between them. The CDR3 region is CANQTVSGEKLFF. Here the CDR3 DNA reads TGTGCCAACCAAACAGTTAGTGGAGAAAAACTGTTTTTT. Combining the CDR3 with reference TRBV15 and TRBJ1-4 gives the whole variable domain DAMVIQNPRYQVTQFGKPVTLSCSQTLNHNVMYWYQQKSSQAPKLLFHYYDKDFNNEADTPDNFQSRRPNTSFCFLDIRSPGLGDTAMYLCANQTVSGEKLFFGSGTQLSVL.

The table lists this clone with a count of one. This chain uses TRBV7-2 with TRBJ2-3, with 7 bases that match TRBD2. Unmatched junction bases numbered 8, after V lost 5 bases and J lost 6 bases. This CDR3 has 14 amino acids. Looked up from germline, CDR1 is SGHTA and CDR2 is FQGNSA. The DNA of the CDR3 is TGTGCCAGCAGCACACGGACTAGTGCCGATACGCAGTATTTT. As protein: CASSTRTSADTQYF.

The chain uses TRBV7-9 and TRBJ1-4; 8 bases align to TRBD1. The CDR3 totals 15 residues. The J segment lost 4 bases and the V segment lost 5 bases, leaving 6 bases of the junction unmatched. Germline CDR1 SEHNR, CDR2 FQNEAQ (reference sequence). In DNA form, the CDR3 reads TGTGCCAGCAGCCCCCAAGGACAGGGTAATGAAAAACTGTTTTTT. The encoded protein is CASSPQGQGNEKLFF.

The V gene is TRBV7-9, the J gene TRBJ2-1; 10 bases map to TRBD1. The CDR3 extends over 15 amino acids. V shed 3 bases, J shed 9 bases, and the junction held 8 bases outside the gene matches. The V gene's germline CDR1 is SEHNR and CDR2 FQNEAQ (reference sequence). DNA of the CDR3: TGTGCCAGCAGCTTTGCCGGGACAGGGGACCGTGAGCAGTTCTTC. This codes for CASSFAGTGDREQFF.

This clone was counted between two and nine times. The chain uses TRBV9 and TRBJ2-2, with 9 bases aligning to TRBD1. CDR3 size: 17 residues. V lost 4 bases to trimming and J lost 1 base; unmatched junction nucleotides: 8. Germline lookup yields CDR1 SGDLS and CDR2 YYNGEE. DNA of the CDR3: TGTGCCAGCAGCCTAAACCGGGACAGGGTGAACACCGGGGAGCTGTTTTTT. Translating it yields CASSLNRDRVNTGELFF.

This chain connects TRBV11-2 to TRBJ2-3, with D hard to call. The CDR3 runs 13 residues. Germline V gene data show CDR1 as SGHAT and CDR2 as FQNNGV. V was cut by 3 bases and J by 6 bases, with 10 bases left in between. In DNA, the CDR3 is TGTGCCAGCAGCTTTGAACTCGCCGATACGCAGTATTTT. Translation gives CASSFELADTQYF.

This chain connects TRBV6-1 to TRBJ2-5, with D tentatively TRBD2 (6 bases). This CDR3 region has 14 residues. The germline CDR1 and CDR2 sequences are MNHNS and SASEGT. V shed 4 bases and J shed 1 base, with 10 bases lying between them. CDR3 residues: CASSGRLGQETQYF. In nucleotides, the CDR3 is TGTGCCAGCAGTGGTAGACTAGGCCAAGAGACCCAGTACTTC.

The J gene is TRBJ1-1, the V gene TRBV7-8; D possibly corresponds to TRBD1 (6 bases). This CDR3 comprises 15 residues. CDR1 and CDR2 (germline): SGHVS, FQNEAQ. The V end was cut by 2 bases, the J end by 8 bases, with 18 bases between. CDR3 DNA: TGTGCCAGCAGCTTAAGTCCCCAGGGGTTGGAAGAAGCTTTCTTT. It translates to CASSLSPQGLEEAFF. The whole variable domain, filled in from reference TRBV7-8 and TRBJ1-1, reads GAGVSQSPRYKVAKRGQDVALRCDPISGHVSLFWYQQALGQGPEFLTYFQNEAQLDKSGLPSDRFFAERPEGSVSTLKIQRTQQEDSAVYLCASSLSPQGLEEAFFGQGTRLTVV.